The clone carrying this T cell receptor beta chain was seen many times. Arm-PCR of CDR3 regions and iRepertoire HTBI primers were used to build TCR beta libraries. MiXCR, applied by TCRdb to the multiplex PCR reads, yields one record per CDR3 protein. Of around 500,000 distinct CDR3 sequences in the sample, more than 10% were seen once. The CDR3 covers 15 residues. The trim removed 6 bases at V and 4 bases at J, leaving 8 bases unmatched. Germline CDR1 SNHLY, CDR2 FYNNEI. This sample was taken from a study of regulatory T cells in long-lasting Graves disease. Stated time point: newly diagnosed GD, antithyroid drugs for less than 3 months. Extracted PBMC RNA gave rise to the TCR library. These data were likewise used in another study, on T cells in Graves' hyperthyroidism and ophthalmopathy. That work adds: Most thyroid clonotypes expanded above 0.001 appeared in blood too.

The chain uses TRBV2 and TRBJ2-7; 11 positions agree with TRBD1. This receptor was taken from a woman aged 25-40 years with Graves disease. Here the sequenced sample was peripheral blood mononuclear cells (PBMCs), taken at new diagnosis, from a patient treated with antithyroid drugs. The CDR3 reads CASSGDRGSFYEQYF. The CDR3 bases are TGTGCCAGCAGCGGGGACAGGGGGTCGTTTTACGAGCAGTACTTC. The full variable domain, completed using reference TRBV2 and TRBJ2-7, is EPEVTQTPSHQVTQMGQEVILRCVPISNHLYFYWYRQILGQKVEFLVSFYNNEISEKSEIFDDQFSVERPDGSNFTLKIRSTKLEDSAMYFCASSGDRGSFYEQYFGPGTRLTVT.